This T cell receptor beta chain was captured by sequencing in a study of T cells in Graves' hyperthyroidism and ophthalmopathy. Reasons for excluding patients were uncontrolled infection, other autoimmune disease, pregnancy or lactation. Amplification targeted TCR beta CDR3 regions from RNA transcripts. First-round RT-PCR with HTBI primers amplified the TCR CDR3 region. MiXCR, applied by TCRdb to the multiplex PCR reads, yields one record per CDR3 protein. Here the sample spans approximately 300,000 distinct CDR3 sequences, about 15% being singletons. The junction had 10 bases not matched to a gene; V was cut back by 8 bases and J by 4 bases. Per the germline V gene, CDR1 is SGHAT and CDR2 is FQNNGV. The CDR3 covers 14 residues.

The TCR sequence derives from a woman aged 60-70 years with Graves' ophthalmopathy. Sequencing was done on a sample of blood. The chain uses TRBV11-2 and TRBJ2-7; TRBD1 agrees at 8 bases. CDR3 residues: CASRKPGQGYEQYF. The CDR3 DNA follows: TGTGCCAGCCGCAAGCCCGGACAGGGATACGAGCAGTACTTC.